This T cell receptor (beta chain) is drawn from a study of human T cells and chemical hapten exposure. The V gene's germline CDR1 is SGHRS and CDR2 YFSETQ. The CDR3 covers 14 residues. The V end lost 6 bases, the J end lost 0 bases, and 11 bases lay between the germline ends. Study observations and caveats: Among expanded TCRs, significantly more large CDR3 similarity clusters formed than among controls.

From the RACE reads, TCRdb called clonotypes with MiXCR, one entry per CDR3 protein. This table holds some 54,000 distinct CDR3 sequences, 7.5% to 10% found once. In the case of this clonotype: Antigen: not known.

Time point reported: patch test 2, 6 weeks after DPC sensitization. Treatment in this sample: therapeutic diphenylcyclopropenone sensitization with weekly scalp DPC. This sequence originates from a woman in her 50s with alopecia areata. Some clones in this sample may be carry-over from other donors' samples. The rearrangement uses TRBV5-1 and TRBJ2-3, with D perhaps TRBD1 (6 bases). The starting material was whole blood, obtained in connection with sensitization to the hapten diphenylcyclopropenone (DPC). This CDR3 reads CASTGETSTDTQYF. For the CDR3, the DNA is TGCGCCAGCACAGGGGAGACTAGCACAGATACGCAGTATTTT.